This T cell receptor beta chain comes out of a study of blood T cell repertoires in COVID-19. Study-level background: T cells, B-cell-depleted T cells, or PBMCs supplied cDNA or gDNA.

This CDR3 comprises 13 residues. CDR1 is MDHEN, CDR2 SYDVKM, per germline. The V gene lost 1 base and the J gene lost 5 bases, with 8 bases spanning the gap. Sequencing was performed with immunoSEQ multiplex PCR; in TCRdb, only in-frame clones are kept and a portion is missing. The data contain 60,000 to 70,000 clones, around four fifths of them singletons. The chain links TRBV28 to TRBJ1-2, with D possibly matching TRBD1 (6 bases). The sample was peripheral blood. The clonotype was recovered from a human donor in a cohort sampled during active COVID-19. The CDR3 loop is CASSLYRAYGYTF. CDR3 sequence (DNA): TGTGCCAGCAGTTTATACAGGGCGTATGGCTACACCTTC.